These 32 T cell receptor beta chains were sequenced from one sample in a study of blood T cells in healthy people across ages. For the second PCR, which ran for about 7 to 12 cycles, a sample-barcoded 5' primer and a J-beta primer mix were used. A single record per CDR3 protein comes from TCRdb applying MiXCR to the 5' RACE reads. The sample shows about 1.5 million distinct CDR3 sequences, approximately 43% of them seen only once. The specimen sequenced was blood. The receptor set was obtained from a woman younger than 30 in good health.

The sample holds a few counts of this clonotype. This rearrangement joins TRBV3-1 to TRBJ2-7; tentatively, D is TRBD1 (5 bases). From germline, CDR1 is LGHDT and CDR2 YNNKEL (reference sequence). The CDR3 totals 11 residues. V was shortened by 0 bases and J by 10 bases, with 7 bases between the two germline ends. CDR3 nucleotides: TGTGCCAGCAGCCAAGATCAGGGCCAGTACTTC. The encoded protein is CASSQDQGQYF.

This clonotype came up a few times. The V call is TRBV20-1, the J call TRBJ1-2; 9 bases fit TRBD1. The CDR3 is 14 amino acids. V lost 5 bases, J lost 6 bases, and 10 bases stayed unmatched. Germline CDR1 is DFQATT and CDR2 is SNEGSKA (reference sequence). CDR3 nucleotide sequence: TGCAGTGCTCCCGGGACAGGGATTTCTAATGGCTACACCTTC. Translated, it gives CSAPGTGISNGYTF.

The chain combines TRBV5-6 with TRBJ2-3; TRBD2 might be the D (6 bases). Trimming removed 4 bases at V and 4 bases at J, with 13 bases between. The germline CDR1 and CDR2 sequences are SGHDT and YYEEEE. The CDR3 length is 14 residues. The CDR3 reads CASSRRDGADTQYF. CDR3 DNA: TGTGCCAGCAGCCGGAGGGATGGGGCAGATACGCAGTATTTT.

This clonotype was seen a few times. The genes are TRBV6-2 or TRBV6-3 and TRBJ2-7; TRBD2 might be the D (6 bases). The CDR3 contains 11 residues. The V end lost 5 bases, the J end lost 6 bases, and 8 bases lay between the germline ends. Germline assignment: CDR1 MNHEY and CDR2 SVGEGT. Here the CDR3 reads CASSHGGEQYF. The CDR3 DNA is TGTGCCAGCAGTCACGGGGGCGAGCAGTACTTC.

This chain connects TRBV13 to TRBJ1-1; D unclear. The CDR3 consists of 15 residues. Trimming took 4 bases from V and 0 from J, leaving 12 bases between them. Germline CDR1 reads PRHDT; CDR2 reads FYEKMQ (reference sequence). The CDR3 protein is CASSSGRRMNTEAFF. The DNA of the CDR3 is TGTGCCAGCAGCTCTGGACGGAGAATGAACACTGAAGCTTTCTTT. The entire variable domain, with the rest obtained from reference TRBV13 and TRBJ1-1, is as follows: AAGVIQSPRHLIKEKRETATLKCYPIPRHDTVYWYQQGPGQDPQFLISFYEKMQSDKGSIPDRFSAQQFSDYHSELNMSSLELGDSALYFCASSSGRRMNTEAFFGQGTRLTVV.

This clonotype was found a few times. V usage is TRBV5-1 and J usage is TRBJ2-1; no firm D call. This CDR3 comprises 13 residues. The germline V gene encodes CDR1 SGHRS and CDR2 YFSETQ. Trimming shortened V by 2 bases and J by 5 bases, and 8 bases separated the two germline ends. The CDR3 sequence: CASSLNTNNEQFF. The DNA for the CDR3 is TGCGCCAGCAGCTTAAACACCAACAATGAGCAGTTCTTC. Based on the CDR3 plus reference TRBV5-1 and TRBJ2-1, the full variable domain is KAGVTQTPRYLIKTRGQQVTLSCSPISGHRSVSWYQQTPGQGLQFLFEYFSETQRNKGNFPGRFSGRQFSNSRSEMNVSTLELGDSALYLCASSLNTNNEQFFGPGTRLTVL.

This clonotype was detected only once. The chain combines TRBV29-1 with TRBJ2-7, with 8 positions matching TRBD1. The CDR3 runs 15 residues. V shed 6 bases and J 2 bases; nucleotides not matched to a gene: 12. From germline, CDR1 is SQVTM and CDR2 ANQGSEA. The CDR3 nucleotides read TGCAGCGTGTCCCCTCGGTTGACAGGGGCCTACGAGCAGTACTTC. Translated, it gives CSVSPRLTGAYEQYF.

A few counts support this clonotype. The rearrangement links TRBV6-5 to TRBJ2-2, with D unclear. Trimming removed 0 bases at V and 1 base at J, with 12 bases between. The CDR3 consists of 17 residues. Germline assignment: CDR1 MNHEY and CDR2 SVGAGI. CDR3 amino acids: CASSYSVVAGNTGELFF. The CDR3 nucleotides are TGTGCCAGCAGTTACTCGGTTGTTGCAGGGAACACCGGGGAGCTGTTTTTT.

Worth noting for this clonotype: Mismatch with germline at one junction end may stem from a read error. CDR3 in DNA: TGCGCCAACAGCCACGCTAGCGGGGGGGTATCTGGGGCCAACGTCCTGACTTTC. Its protein is CANSHASGGVSGANVLTF. The chain carries TRBV4-3 and TRBJ2-6; TRBD2 agrees at 12 bases. The CDR3 has 18 amino acids. CDR1 LGHNA and CDR2 YSLEER come from the germline V gene.

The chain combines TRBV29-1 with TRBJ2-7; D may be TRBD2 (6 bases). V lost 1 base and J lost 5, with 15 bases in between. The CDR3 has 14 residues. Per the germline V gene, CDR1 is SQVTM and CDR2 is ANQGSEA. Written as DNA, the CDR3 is TGCAGCGTTGAAGGGGGAGGTCTTTTTGACGAGCAGTACTTC. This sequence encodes CSVEGGGLFDEQYF.

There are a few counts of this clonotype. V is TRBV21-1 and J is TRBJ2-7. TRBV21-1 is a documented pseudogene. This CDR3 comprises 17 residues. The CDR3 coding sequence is TGTGCCAGCAGCACAGTTCGTGCTCTGGGACACTCCTACGAGCAGTACTTC. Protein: CASSTVRALGHSYEQYF.

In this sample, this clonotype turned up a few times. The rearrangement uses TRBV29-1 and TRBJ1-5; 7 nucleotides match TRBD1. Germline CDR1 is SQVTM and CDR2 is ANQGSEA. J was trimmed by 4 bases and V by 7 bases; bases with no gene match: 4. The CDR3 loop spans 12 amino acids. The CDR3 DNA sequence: TGCAGCGCGTCGACAGGGAATCAGCCCCAGCATTTT. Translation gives CSASTGNQPQHF.

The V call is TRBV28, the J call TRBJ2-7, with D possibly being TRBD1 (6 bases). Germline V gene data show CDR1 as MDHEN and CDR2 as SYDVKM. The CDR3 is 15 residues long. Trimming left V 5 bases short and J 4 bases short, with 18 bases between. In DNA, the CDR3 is TGTGCCAGCAGTGAGGACAGCCCGAGCGCTTACGAGCAGTACTTC. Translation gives CASSEDSPSAYEQYF. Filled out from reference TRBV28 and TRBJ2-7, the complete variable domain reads DVKVTQSSRYLVKRTGEKVFLECVQDMDHENMFWYRQDPGLGLRLIYFSYDVKMKEKGDIPEGYSVSREKKERFSLILESASTNQTSMYLCASSEDSPSAYEQYFGPGTRLTVT.

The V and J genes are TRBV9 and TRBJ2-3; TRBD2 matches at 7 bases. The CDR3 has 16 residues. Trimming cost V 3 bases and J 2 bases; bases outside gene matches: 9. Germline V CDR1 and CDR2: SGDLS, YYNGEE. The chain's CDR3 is CASSARMAGDTDTQYF. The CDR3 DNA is TGTGCCAGCAGCGCCCGGATGGCGGGGGACACAGATACGCAGTATTTT.

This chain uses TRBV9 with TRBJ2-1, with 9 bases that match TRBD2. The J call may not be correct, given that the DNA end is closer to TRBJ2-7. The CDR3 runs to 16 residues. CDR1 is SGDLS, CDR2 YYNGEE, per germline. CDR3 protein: CASSVSLAGVDNEQYF. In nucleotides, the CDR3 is TGTGCCAGCAGCGTATCCTTAGCGGGAGTCGACAATGAGCAGTACTTC.

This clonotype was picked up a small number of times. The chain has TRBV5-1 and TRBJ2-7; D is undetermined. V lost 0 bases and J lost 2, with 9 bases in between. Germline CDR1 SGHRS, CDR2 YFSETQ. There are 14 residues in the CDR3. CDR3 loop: CASSLGPDTYEQYF. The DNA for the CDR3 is TGCGCCAGCAGCTTGGGGCCAGACACCTACGAGCAGTACTTC.

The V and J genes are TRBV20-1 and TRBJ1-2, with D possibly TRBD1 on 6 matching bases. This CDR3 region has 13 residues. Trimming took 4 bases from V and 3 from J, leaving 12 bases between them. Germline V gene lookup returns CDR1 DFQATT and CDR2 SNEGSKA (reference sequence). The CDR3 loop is CSATDRSDYGYTF. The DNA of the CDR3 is TGCAGTGCTACAGACAGGTCGGACTATGGCTACACCTTC.

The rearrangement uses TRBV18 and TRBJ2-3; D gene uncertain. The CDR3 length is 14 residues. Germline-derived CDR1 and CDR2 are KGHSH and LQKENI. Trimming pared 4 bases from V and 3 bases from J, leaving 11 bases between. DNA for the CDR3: TGTGCCAGCTCACAAGGCAGGACGACAGATACGCAGTATTTT. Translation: CASSQGRTTDTQYF.

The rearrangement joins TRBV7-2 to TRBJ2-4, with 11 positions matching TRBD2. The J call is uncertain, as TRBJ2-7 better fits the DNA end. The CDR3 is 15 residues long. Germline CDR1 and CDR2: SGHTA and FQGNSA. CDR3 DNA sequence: TGTGCCAGCAGCTTAGTAGCGGGGGGGTGGTACGAGCAGTACTTC. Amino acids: CASSLVAGGWYEQYF.

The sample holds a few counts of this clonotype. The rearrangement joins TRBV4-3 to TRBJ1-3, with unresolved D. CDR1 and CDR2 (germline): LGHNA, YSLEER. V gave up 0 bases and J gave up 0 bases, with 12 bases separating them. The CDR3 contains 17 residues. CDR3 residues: CASSQESKDLSGNTIYF. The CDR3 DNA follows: TGCGCCAGCAGCCAAGAAAGCAAAGACCTCTCTGGAAACACCATATATTTT.

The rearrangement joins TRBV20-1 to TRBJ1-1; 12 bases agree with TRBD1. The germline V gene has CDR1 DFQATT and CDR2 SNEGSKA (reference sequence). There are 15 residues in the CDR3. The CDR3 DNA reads TGCATTGCGAGAGGGACAGGGGGCGGGGACACTGAAGCTTTCTTT. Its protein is CIARGTGGGDTEAFF.

CDR3 protein: CASSFDLRGAYEQYF. DNA of the CDR3: TGCGCCAGCAGCTTCGACCTTCGGGGGGCTTACGAGCAGTACTTC. The gene calls are TRBV5-1 and TRBJ2-7; D is possibly TRBD2 (7 bases). The CDR3 extends over 15 amino acids. V was clipped by 2 bases and J by 4 bases, with 16 bases between them. Germline CDR1 reads SGHRS; CDR2 reads YFSETQ.

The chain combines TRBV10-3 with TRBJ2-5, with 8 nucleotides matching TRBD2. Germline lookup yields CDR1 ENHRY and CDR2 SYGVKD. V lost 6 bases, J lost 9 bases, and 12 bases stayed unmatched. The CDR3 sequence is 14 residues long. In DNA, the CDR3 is TGTGCCATCAGGTCAAGACTAGCGTCAGACCCCCAGTACTTC. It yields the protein CAIRSRLASDPQYF.

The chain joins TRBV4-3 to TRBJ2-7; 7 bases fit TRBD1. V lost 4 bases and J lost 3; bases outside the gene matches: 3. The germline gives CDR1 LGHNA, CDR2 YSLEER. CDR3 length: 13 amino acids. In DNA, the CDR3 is TGCGCCAGCAGCCGGGACAGACACTACGAGCAGTACTTC. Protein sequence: CASSRDRHYEQYF.

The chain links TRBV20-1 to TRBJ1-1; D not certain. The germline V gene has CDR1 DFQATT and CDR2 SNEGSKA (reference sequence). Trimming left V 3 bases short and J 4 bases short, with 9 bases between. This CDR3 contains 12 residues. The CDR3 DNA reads TGCAGTGCTAGCTTAGCCCGCACTGAAGCTTTCTTT. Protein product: CSASLARTEAFF.

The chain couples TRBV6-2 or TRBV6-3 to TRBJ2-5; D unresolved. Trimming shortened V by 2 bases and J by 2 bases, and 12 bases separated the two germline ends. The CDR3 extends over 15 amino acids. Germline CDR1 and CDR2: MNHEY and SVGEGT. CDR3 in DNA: TGTGCCAGCAGTTACGTGGGAAGGAAACAAGAGACCCAGTACTTC. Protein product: CASSYVGRKQETQYF.

The CDR3 nucleotides read TGTGCCAGCAGCCCAAACCTGGCGTGGGGGGCAGGCGAGCAGTACTTC. Translated: CASSPNLAWGAGEQYF. This sequence joins TRBV12-3 or TRBV12-4 and TRBJ2-7, with D possibly being TRBD1 or TRBD2 (6 bases each). V lost 6 bases and J lost 6, with 24 bases in between. The CDR3 covers 16 residues.

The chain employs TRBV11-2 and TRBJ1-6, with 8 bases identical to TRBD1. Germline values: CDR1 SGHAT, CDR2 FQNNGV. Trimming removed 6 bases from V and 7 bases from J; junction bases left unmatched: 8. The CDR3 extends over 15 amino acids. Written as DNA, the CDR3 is TGTGCCAGCAGATCTACAACAGGGGGGAATTCACCCCTCCACTTT. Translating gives CASRSTTGGNSPLHF.

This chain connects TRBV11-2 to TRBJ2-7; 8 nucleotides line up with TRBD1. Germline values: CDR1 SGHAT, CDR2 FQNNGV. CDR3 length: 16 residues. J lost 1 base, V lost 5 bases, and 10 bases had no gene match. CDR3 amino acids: CASSATGTGGSYEQYF. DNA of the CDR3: TGTGCCAGCAGCGCTACCGGGACAGGAGGATCCTACGAGCAGTACTTC.

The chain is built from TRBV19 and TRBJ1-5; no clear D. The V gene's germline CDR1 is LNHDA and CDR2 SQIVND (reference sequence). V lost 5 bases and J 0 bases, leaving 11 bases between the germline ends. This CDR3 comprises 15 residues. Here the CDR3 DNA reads TGTGCCAGTAGTTTCCGGAGTTATAGCAATCAGCCCCAGCATTTT. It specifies CASSFRSYSNQPQHF.

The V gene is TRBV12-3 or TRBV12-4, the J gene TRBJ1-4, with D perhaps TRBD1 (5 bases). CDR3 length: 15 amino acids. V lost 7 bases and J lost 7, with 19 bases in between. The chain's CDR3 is CASTLGRGNGEKLFF. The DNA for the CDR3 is TGTGCCAGCACCCTTGGCCGGGGGAACGGTGAAAAACTGTTTTTT.

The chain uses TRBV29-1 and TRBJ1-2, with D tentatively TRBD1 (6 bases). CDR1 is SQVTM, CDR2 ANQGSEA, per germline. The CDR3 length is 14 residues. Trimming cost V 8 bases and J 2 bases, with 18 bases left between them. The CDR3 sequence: CSFTSHRVNYGYTF. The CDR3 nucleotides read TGCAGCTTCACTAGCCACAGGGTAAACTATGGCTACACCTTC.